These 11 T cell receptor beta chains originate from one sample sequenced in a study of regulatory T cells in long-lasting Graves disease. Time point denoted: newly diagnosed GD, antithyroid drugs for less than 3 months. The TCR library was made from RNA extracted from PBMCs. With iRepertoire HTBI primers and Arm-PCR of CDR3 regions, TCR beta libraries were built. In TCRdb, the multiplex PCR reads were re-called with MiXCR into one record per CDR3 protein. The sample shows 450,000 to 600,000 distinct CDR3 sequences, 13% of them seen only once. The same sample was also used in a study of T cells in Graves' hyperthyroidism and ophthalmopathy.

Material: peripheral blood mononuclear cells (PBMCs), obtained at new diagnosis, from a patient treated with antithyroid drugs. The source is a man aged 25-40 years with Graves disease.

This clonotype was seen many times. The J gene is TRBJ1-5, the V gene TRBV12-3 or TRBV12-4; the match to TRBD1 covers 9 bases. J gave up 4 bases and V 5 bases, and 3 bases lay outside the gene matches. The CDR3 extends over 14 amino acids. The CDR3 protein is CASSRTGANQPQHF. DNA of the CDR3: TGTGCCAGCAGTAGGACAGGGGCAAATCAGCCCCAGCATTTT.

A remark on this clonotype: A clone one base away is much larger, so this may be a read error. V is TRBV30 and J is TRBJ1-1, with a weak D call TRBD1 (5 bases). There are 12 residues in the CDR3. Per the germline V gene, CDR1 is GTSNPN and CDR2 is SVGIG (reference sequence). The V and J ends lost 5 bases and 4 bases respectively, with 11 bases between them. The CDR3 is CAWCKGTTEAFF. As DNA, the CDR3 is TGTGCCTGGTGTAAAGGGACCACTGAAGCTTTCTTT.

This clonotype was counted many times. The rearrangement uses TRBV7-3 and TRBJ1-1; a weak D match, TRBD1 (6 bases). V was trimmed by 5 bases and J by 7 bases, leaving 23 bases between them. The CDR3 runs 16 residues. CDR1 and CDR2 from the germline V gene are SGHTA and FQGTGA. CDR3 loop: CASSARGGRGNLEAFF. CDR3 DNA sequence: TGTGCCAGCAGCGCCCGAGGGGGGCGAGGAAATCTTGAAGCTTTCTTT.

On this clonotype: It may be a read error: a sequence one base away is much more abundant. The chain is built from TRBV12-3 or TRBV12-4 and TRBJ1-2, with D hard to call. The CDR3 totals 14 residues. This CDR3 is CASSSAPPNYDYTF. CDR3 nucleotide sequence: TGTGCCAGCAGTTCTGCACCGCCTAACTATGACTACACCTTC.

About this clonotype itself: This may be a read error, as it is one base from a much larger clone. The V call is TRBV11-2, the J call TRBJ2-7, with TRBD2 identical over 7 bases. The V segment lost 6 bases and the J segment 5 bases; nucleotides outside the gene matches: 16. The germline V gene encodes CDR1 SGHAT and CDR2 FQNNGV. This CDR3 contains 16 residues. CDR3 sequence: CASSDVEPGGVDEQYF. CDR3 DNA sequence: TGTGCCAGCAGTGACGTCGAGCCGGGGGGTGTGGACGAGCAGTACTTC.

Comment on this clonotype: A read error likely explains this, since a far larger clone differs by one base. This chain links TRBV2 with TRBJ2-4; D is undetermined. There are 17 residues in the CDR3. Looked up from germline, CDR1 is SNHLY and CDR2 is FYNNEI. The CDR3 region has the DNA TGTGCCAGCAGTGAGGCTATGACCGACAACAATGGGTTGGAGCAGCTCTTC. It translates to CASSEAMTDNNGLEQLF.

This clonotype was seen at least ten times. The J gene is TRBJ2-6, the V gene TRBV2; D remains unclear. Trimming took off 9 bases at V and 2 bases at J, with 11 bases between the two ends. There are 14 residues in the CDR3. Germline V gene sequence: CDR1 SNHLY, CDR2 FYNNEI. The CDR3, as DNA: TGTGCCAGTCACCTAGAGGCTGGGGCCAACGTCCTGACTTTC. This codes for CASHLEAGANVLTF.

This clonotype occurred many times. The V gene is TRBV30, the J gene TRBJ2-3; a weak D match, TRBD2 (6 bases). Trimming cost V 5 bases and J 6 bases, with 12 bases left between them. The V gene's germline CDR1 is GTSNPN and CDR2 SVGIG (reference sequence). This CDR3 contains 12 residues. CDR3: CAWRGTSDTQYF. CDR3 coding DNA: TGTGCCTGGCGTGGGACTTCTGATACGCAGTATTTT.

The V and J genes are TRBV5-5 and TRBJ2-3, with 8 nucleotides matching TRBD2. The germline V gene has CDR1 SGHKS and CDR2 YYEKEE (reference sequence). This CDR3 region has 16 residues. Germline trimming cut 4 bases from V and 2 bases from J; bases unmatched to any gene: 9. CDR3 protein: CASSGTLAEVTDTQYF. CDR3 bases: TGTGCCAGCAGCGGTACACTAGCGGAAGTCACAGATACGCAGTATTTT.

This clonotype was recorded many times. V gene TRBV7-3 combines with J gene TRBJ2-1; 12 bases fit TRBD1. Germline values: CDR1 SGHTA, CDR2 FQGTGA. V lost 3 bases, J lost 8 bases, and 8 bases stayed unmatched. The CDR3 runs to 16 residues. CDR3 residues: CASSFLPGQGADEQFF. The CDR3 DNA reads TGTGCCAGCAGCTTCTTACCGGGACAGGGGGCCGATGAGCAGTTCTTC.

This clonotype has ten or more counts. The chain couples TRBV2 to TRBJ2-3, with 9 bases matching TRBD2. V trimming: 7 bases; J trimming: 2 bases; junction bases outside the gene matches: 4. Germline CDR1 and CDR2: SNHLY and FYNNEI. This CDR3 has 14 residues. The CDR3 region is CASTLAGLTDTQYF. CDR3 bases: TGTGCCAGCACTCTAGCGGGACTCACAGATACGCAGTATTTT.